The 17 T cell receptor beta chains given below trace back to one sample, sequenced in a study of T-cell reconstitution after alpha-beta-depleted transplantation in children. Unique molecular identifiers were built into the TCRbeta library. TCRdb processed the PCR reads anew with MiXCR; each CDR3 protein has one entry. The sample includes about 240,000 distinct CDR3 sequences, 12% seen only once; the top ten take around 2.5%. The specimen was PBMCs from the stem cell graft donor, collected from the stem cell graft. These receptors were collected from a human donor who donated a stem cell graft to a child with acute lymphoblastic leukemia.

This clonotype has at least ten counts. The rearrangement joins TRBV5-5 to TRBJ1-1; D unclear. V was pared by 4 bases and J by 3 bases, with 16 bases between. CDR1 and CDR2 from the germline V gene are SGHKS and YYEKEE (reference sequence). This CDR3 comprises 15 residues. In DNA form, the CDR3 reads TGTGCCAGCAGCACCACGGATAAGGCGTACACTGAAGCTTTCTTT. It translates to CASSTTDKAYTEAFF.

There are many counts of this clonotype. The chain is built from TRBV7-3 and TRBJ1-1; D ambiguous. CDR1 and CDR2 from the germline V gene are SGHTA and FQGTGA. The CDR3 has 13 amino acids. The V gene lost 5 bases and the J gene lost 5 bases, with 12 bases spanning the gap. Here the CDR3 reads CASSARGGTEAFF. CDR3 nucleotide sequence: TGTGCCAGCAGCGCGCGGGGAGGGACTGAAGCTTTCTTT.

This clonotype was seen just once. The chain is built from TRBV18 and TRBJ2-5; TRBD2 might be the D (5 bases). The CDR3 consists of 14 residues. V lost 3 bases and J lost 5, with 13 bases in between. The germline V gene has CDR1 KGHSH and CDR2 LQKENI. DNA for the CDR3: TGTGCCAGCTCACCTATGCGGGTGGACGAGACCCAGTACTTC. Translating gives CASSPMRVDETQYF.

In its sample, this clonotype was seen many times. V is TRBV9 and J is TRBJ2-6, with TRBD1 identical over 10 bases. V dropped 3 bases and J dropped 2; count of bases not matched to a gene: 8. This CDR3 region has 18 residues. Germline V gene sequence: CDR1 SGDLS, CDR2 YYNGEE. The CDR3 nucleotides read TGTGCCAGCAGCGGGAAGTTGACAGGGGGCCCTGGGGCCAACGTCCTGACTTTC. Its protein is CASSGKLTGGPGANVLTF.

This clonotype was detected ten times or more. The chain couples TRBV27 to TRBJ2-7; D tentatively fits TRBD1 or TRBD2 (5 bases each). Germline V CDR1 and CDR2: MNHEY, SMNVEV (reference sequence). CDR3 length: 11 residues. The V and J ends lost 5 bases and 6 bases respectively, with 8 bases between them. The CDR3 is CASSEGLEQYF. DNA for the CDR3: TGTGCCAGCAGTGAGGGGCTCGAGCAGTACTTC.

At least ten counts were recorded for this clonotype. The chain combines TRBV20-1 with TRBJ2-3, with D possibly TRBD1 on 5 matching bases. The ends were cut back, 1 base at V and 2 bases at J, with 16 bases in the middle. Germline lookup yields CDR1 DFQATT and CDR2 SNEGSKA (reference sequence). This CDR3 has 16 residues. This CDR3 reads CSARGVVLGLTDTQYF. The CDR3 bases are TGCAGTGCTAGAGGGGTTGTTTTGGGGCTCACAGATACGCAGTATTTT.

The chain is built from TRBV29-1 and TRBJ1-1; unclear D gene. From germline, CDR1 is SQVTM and CDR2 ANQGSEA. V was pared by 1 base and J by 1 base, with 10 bases between. The CDR3 spans 14 residues. CDR3 region: CSVEGARGNTEAFF. CDR3 nucleotide sequence: TGCAGCGTTGAAGGTGCCCGGGGGAACACTGAAGCTTTCTTT.

This clonotype was counted ten times or more. DNA for the CDR3: TGTGCCAGCAGGCCTTCGGGACAGGGAAGCAATCAGCCCCAGCATTTT. The encoded protein is CASRPSGQGSNQPQHF. The gene calls are TRBV5-6 and TRBJ1-5; 9 bases map to TRBD1. The CDR3 covers 16 residues. V lost 5 bases to trimming and J lost 1 base; unmatched junction nucleotides: 7. Germline-derived CDR1 and CDR2 are SGHDT and YYEEEE.

This clonotype showed up many times. This rearrangement joins TRBV4-1 to TRBJ1-1, with 11 bases matching TRBD1. V was clipped by 1 base and J by 1 base; unmatched bases: 5. This CDR3 spans 17 amino acids. Germline V gene lookup returns CDR1 MGHRA and CDR2 YSYEKL. The CDR3 loop is CASSQVGQGGWNTEAFF. In DNA form, the CDR3 reads TGCGCCAGCAGCCAAGTGGGACAGGGGGGCTGGAACACTGAAGCTTTCTTT.

This clonotype appeared many times. CDR3: CSVARTGPTDTQYF. The CDR3 DNA follows: TGCAGCGTTGCCAGGACAGGGCCCACAGATACGCAGTATTTT. The rearrangement uses TRBV29-1 and TRBJ2-3, with 8 bases lining up with TRBD1. Germline V gene lookup returns CDR1 SQVTM and CDR2 ANQGSEA. Trimming removed 4 bases from V and 2 bases from J; junction bases left unmatched: 5. CDR3 size: 14 residues.

This clonotype showed up just a few times. This chain links TRBV28 with TRBJ2-1; 7 bases are shared with TRBD2. In germline, CDR1 is MDHEN, CDR2 SYDVKM. The length of the CDR3 is 15 residues. V was pared by 7 bases and J by 2 bases, with 8 bases of the junction left unmatched. The CDR3 DNA reads TGTGCCAGCACCGAGGGGAGGGGTGCCTACAATGAGCAGTTCTTC. As protein: CASTEGRGAYNEQFF.

In its sample, this clonotype was seen many times. The chain combines TRBV18 with TRBJ2-7, with 11 bases fitting TRBD2. Looked up from germline, CDR1 is KGHSH and CDR2 is LQKENI. This CDR3 region has 15 residues. V shed 6 bases, J shed 8 bases, and the junction held 12 bases outside the gene matches. CDR3 in amino acids: CASSNAGTSGFQQYF. The CDR3 DNA follows: TGTGCCAGCTCTAACGCTGGGACTAGCGGATTTCAGCAGTACTTC.

This clonotype was counted between two and nine times. CDR3 sequence: CASSGALNYEQYF. CDR3 nucleotide sequence: TGTGCCAGTAGTGGCGCCTTGAACTACGAGCAGTACTTC. The gene calls are TRBV19 and TRBJ2-7; D gene unclear. From germline, CDR1 is LNHDA and CDR2 SQIVND (reference sequence). CDR3 length: 13 residues. The V and J ends lost 5 bases and 3 bases respectively, with 11 bases between them.

A remark on this clonotype: The CDR3 carries no conserved terminal phenylalanine or tryptophan, so it likely arises from a read error. V is TRBV7-2 and J is TRBJ2-7; perhaps TRBD1 as D (6 bases). The CDR3 runs to 15 residues. Germline CDR1 SGHTA, CDR2 FQGNSA. The CDR3: CASSLGTVYSHEQYY. The CDR3 DNA reads as TGTGCCAGCAGCTTAGGGACAGTGTACTCCCACGAGCAGTACTAC.

This clonotype came up many times. The chain couples TRBV28 to TRBJ2-1; 9 bases match TRBD2. V trimming: 5 bases; J trimming: 8 bases; junction bases outside the gene matches: 7. In germline, CDR1 is MDHEN, CDR2 SYDVKM. This CDR3 comprises 14 residues. The CDR3 DNA sequence: TGTGCCAGCAGTCCCGAGCGGGAGGTGGATGAGCAGTTCTTC. This translates into CASSPEREVDEQFF.

At least ten counts were recorded for this clonotype. The rearrangement joins TRBV12-3 or TRBV12-4 to TRBJ2-5; D uncertain. The V end lost 9 bases, the J end lost 5 bases, and 10 bases lay between the germline ends. This CDR3 region has 11 residues. In DNA, the CDR3 is TGTGCCAGTAGGGCATCGGAGACCCAGTACTTC. It encodes CASRASETQYF.

The rearrangement joins TRBV4-2 to TRBJ2-3; 8 nucleotides match TRBD2. This CDR3 is built from 17 residues. The J segment lost 0 bases and the V segment lost 4 bases, leaving 9 bases of the junction unmatched. Looked up from germline, CDR1 is LGHNA and CDR2 is YNFKEQ. CDR3 DNA sequence: TGTGCCAGCAGCCCCCTTGGGAGCGGGGGTAGCACAGATACGCAGTATTTT. Translating it yields CASSPLGSGGSTDTQYF.